The 5 T cell receptor beta chains given below trace back to one sample, sequenced in a study of blood T cell repertoires in COVID-19. Libraries were prepared by immunoSEQ multiplex PCR; TCRdb keeps only in-frame clonotypes and omits some of them. The sample shows hundreds of thousands of clones, 90% of them seen only once. Source material: PBMCs or T cells enriched from blood (not recorded which). These receptor sequences come from a man in his 60s who had recovered from COVID-19.

This rearrangement joins TRBV2 to TRBJ2-5; 10 bases match TRBD2. Germline lookup yields CDR1 SNHLY and CDR2 FYNNEI. V lost 7 bases, J lost 5 bases, and 7 bases stayed unmatched. The CDR3 extends over 14 amino acids. CDR3 sequence reads: CASTRSSGSETQYF. As DNA, the CDR3 is TGTGCCAGCACGAGGTCTAGCGGGAGTGAGACCCAGTACTTC.

The chain recombines TRBV14 with TRBJ2-1; 8 bases align to TRBD1. The CDR3 spans 19 residues. In germline, CDR1 is SGHDN, CDR2 FVKESK. V shed 5 bases and J 0 bases; nucleotides not matched to a gene: 15. The chain's CDR3 is CASSSGQGRPISSYNEQFF. The CDR3 coding sequence is TGTGCCAGCAGCTCCGGACAGGGCCGTCCTATTAGCTCCTACAATGAGCAGTTCTTC.

The chain has TRBV13 and TRBJ2-1; the match to TRBD2 covers 8 bases. Trimming took 5 bases from V and 7 from J; bases not matched to a gene: 10. This CDR3 spans 15 amino acids. Per germline, CDR1 PRHDT and CDR2 FYEKMQ (reference sequence). The CDR3 region is CASSPRWREANEQFF. CDR3 bases: TGTGCCAGCAGCCCCCGTTGGCGGGAGGCTAATGAGCAGTTCTTC.

CDR3 in DNA: TGTGCCAGCAGTTACTCGAGCTCCCGTGGTGAGCAGTTCTTC. Protein product: CASSYSSSRGEQFF. The gene calls are TRBV6-6 and TRBJ2-1, with D unclear. CDR1 and CDR2 from the germline V gene are MNHNY and SVGAGI (reference sequence). The length of the CDR3 is 14 residues. Trimming took off 0 bases at V and 9 bases at J, with 12 bases between the two ends.

DNA of the CDR3: TGTGCCAGCAGCTTTTCCCTCACCTCAGGGAACACTGAAGCTTTCTTT. Amino acid sequence: CASSFSLTSGNTEAFF. The V call is TRBV7-9, the J call TRBJ1-1; D unclear. This CDR3 region has 16 residues. Germline V gives CDR1 SEHNR, CDR2 FQNEAQ (reference sequence). Between the trimmed V and J ends, which lost 3 bases and 1 base, there was a span of 15 bases.